This is a list of T cell receptor beta chains from one sample in a study of T cell responses to AZD1222 COVID-19 vaccine. Repertoires were generated with immunoSEQ multiplex PCR, while TCRdb's copy carries only in-frame clones and drops some. The table records 100,000 to 150,000 clones, over 75% of them present only once. Here the sequenced sample was peripheral blood, taken on day 0 of AZD1222 vaccination. The origin of the receptors is an adult in good health. The conserved cysteine and the conserved F or W are not part of the CDR3 here. The listing skips clone size in some rows; elsewhere it reads once, few, many or a size class.

CDR3aa: ASGGPSYNEQF
v_gene: TRBV28
abundance: -

CDR3aa: ASSHTGVITDTQY
v_gene: TRBV19
abundance: -

CDR3aa: ASSSPEAQGKLFEKLF
v_gene: TRBV28
abundance: -

CDR3aa: ASSPTETTNEKLF
v_gene: TRBV7-9
abundance: -

CDR3aa: ATGLAGNEQF
v_gene: TRBV19
abundance: once

CDR3aa: ASSFRGQGAYEQY
v_gene: TRBV7-9
abundance: -

CDR3aa: SVTGTGGYTGELF
v_gene: TRBV29-1
abundance: -

CDR3aa: AISDLAPEQF
v_gene: TRBV10-3
abundance: -

CDR3aa: AIKAPGQGDSNTEAF
v_gene: TRBV10-3
abundance: -

CDR3aa: ASSGTSMLEQF
v_gene: TRBV3-1/TRBV3-2
abundance: few

CDR3aa: ASSYSAPPTDTQY
v_gene: TRBV6-2/TRBV6-3
abundance: -

CDR3aa: ASSPGASTDTQY
v_gene: TRBV5-1
abundance: -

CDR3aa: ASSFRQKAGQPQH
v_gene: TRBV28
abundance: once

CDR3aa: SVVGDRGYT
v_gene: TRBV29-1
abundance: once

CDR3aa: GSATNEKLF
v_gene: TRBV6-6
abundance: once

CDR3aa: ASSSATPNYGYT
v_gene: TRBV6-5
abundance: -

CDR3aa: ASRSGLNYGYT
v_gene: TRBV19
abundance: -

CDR3aa: ASSLTHRAQHQAF
v_gene: TRBV28
abundance: -

CDR3aa: ASSLGEDYYEQY
v_gene: TRBV7-9
abundance: -

CDR3aa: ASRPDRGSGYT
v_gene: TRBV7-9
abundance: -

CDR3aa: ASSLIPEAF
v_gene: TRBV7-9
abundance: -

CDR3aa: ASSQTAHEQY
v_gene: TRBV3-1/TRBV3-2
abundance: -

CDR3aa: ASSSKGPYVMNTEAF
v_gene: TRBV7-9
abundance: few